This T cell receptor (beta chain) was captured by sequencing in a study of T cell changes during pregnancy in multiple sclerosis (dated by TCRdb to between 2019 and 2020). Concerning the study at large: The study looked at changes in the T cell repertoire across pregnancy in women with multiple sclerosis.

The method behind the library was the immunoSEQ multiplex PCR assay. In TCRdb, the immuneACCESS table is reduced to in-frame sequences with V and J assigned. These tables do not hold every clone; where another copy was compared, an unresolved V gene accounts for under half, and the others remain unexplained. The sample records 40,000 to 50,000 clones, roughly 90% of which are singletons. The top ten constitute roughly 0.52% of the sample. Concerning this clone: Which antigen it targets is not known. No much larger clone is present one base from it, and per-base qualities are unavailable.

Measured from the cysteine to the phenylalanine, the CDR3 is 15 residues long. Only the CDR3 DNA is retained, 45 bases long and in frame from the first base. Germline trimming: 5 bases from V, 1 base from J; junction bases outside gene matches: 5. The germline V gene specifies SGHVS as CDR1 and FNYEAQ as CDR2. The sequence was collected from a female donor with multiple sclerosis, enrolled in a pregnancy study. The sequence is built from TRBV7-6 and TRBJ1-2; TRBD1 aligns with 9 central bases. This specimen was CD4+ T cells from peripheral blood mononuclear cells, taken in the third trimester of pregnancy. Here the CDR3 is given as CASSPGQGNNYGYTF. The DNA reads as follows: TGTGCCAGCAGCCCCGGACAGGGGAATAACTATGGCTACACCTTC.